This entry concerns a single T cell receptor delta chain. A read error may explain this, as a much larger clone is one base away. Distinct nucleotide sequences in the sample also encode this CDR3. These data come from a study of gamma-delta chains in newborns, infants, children. The wider study: Polyclonal expansion of innate γδ T cells after birth follows microbial exposure.

The CDR3 is 18 residues long. The V gene lost 0 bases and the J gene lost 0 bases, with 11 bases spanning the gap. Germline CDR1 is GEAIGNYY and CDR2 is EKD. TCRdb reanalysed the reads via CATT. The sample lists around 1,200 delta-chain clones, about 2.7% seen once, with around 16% in the top ten. This receptor was obtained from a child who was a newborn, infant or young child, either healthy, febrile or measles-vaccinated (not recorded which). This sequence joins TRDV2 and TRDJ3; TRDD3 might be the D (5 bases). Specimen: blood. CDR3 residues: CACDTGGFSSWDTRQMFF. CDR3 DNA: TGTGCCTGTGACACCGGGGGCTTCAGCTCCTGGGACACCCGACAGATGTTTTTC.